The 18 T cell receptor beta chains given below trace back to one sample, sequenced in a study of blood T cells in healthy people across ages. The authors ran a second PCR of 7 to 11 cycles using a sample-barcoded 5' primer and a J-beta primer mix. TCRdb re-called the 5' RACE reads through MiXCR, storing one row per CDR3 protein. The sample records about 640,000 distinct CDR3 sequences, around three fifths being singletons. The sequenced material came from blood. The source is a man between 60 and 75 years old in good health.

The chain employs TRBV19 and TRBJ1-5; D gene uncertain. V gave up 3 bases and J gave up 4 bases, with 4 bases separating them. The CDR3 extends over 12 amino acids. Germline CDR1 reads LNHDA; CDR2 reads SQIVND (reference sequence). The CDR3 reads CASSMTNQPQHF. The DNA of the CDR3 is TGTGCCAGTAGTATGACGAATCAGCCCCAGCATTTT.

This sequence joins TRBV27 and TRBJ1-4; no clear D. V lost 5 bases and J lost 8, with 15 bases in between. The CDR3 contains 14 residues. Per germline, CDR1 MNHEY and CDR2 SMNVEV (reference sequence). The chain's CDR3 is CASSPRMSWEKLFF. CDR3 DNA: TGTGCCAGCAGTCCCCGAATGTCGTGGGAAAAACTGTTTTTT.

The sample holds many counts of this clonotype. The V gene is TRBV7-2, the J gene TRBJ1-4; the D gene is possibly TRBD1 (6 bases). Per germline, CDR1 SGHTA and CDR2 FQGNSA. Trimming removed 0 bases at V and 0 bases at J, with 17 bases between. The CDR3 totals 19 residues. CDR3 nucleotides: TGTGCCAGCAGCTTAGCCCCGGGGTCGACAGGTGCAACTAATGAAAAACTGTTTTTT. Translation: CASSLAPGSTGATNEKLFF.

This clonotype occurred once. The rearrangement uses TRBV11-2 and TRBJ2-7; D may be TRBD1 (9 bases). Trimming removed 5 bases from V and 4 bases from J, with 18 bases in between. The CDR3 sequence is 15 residues long. In germline, CDR1 is SGHAT, CDR2 FQNNGV. CDR3 in amino acids: CASSRGGTGYYEQYF. The CDR3 DNA sequence: TGTGCCAGCAGCCGCGGGGGGACAGGGTATTACGAGCAGTACTTC.

This clonotype has a count of ten or more. The chain uses TRBV20-1 and TRBJ2-5; TRBD2 is a possible D gene (6 bases). The CDR3 covers 15 residues. With 5 bases removed from V and 5 bases from J, the gap between germline ends came to 21 bases. CDR1 DFQATT and CDR2 SNEGSKA come from the germline V gene (reference sequence). CDR3 DNA sequence: TGCAGTGCTTTTAATCCGGGAGCCACGGGGGAGACCCAGTACTTC. Translation gives CSAFNPGATGETQYF.

The chain employs TRBV4-1 and TRBJ1-2; 9 bases are shared with TRBD1. V lost 1 base to trimming and J lost 8 bases; unmatched junction nucleotides: 5. The CDR3 spans 14 residues. Germline V gene data show CDR1 as MGHRA and CDR2 as YSYEKL. In DNA form, the CDR3 reads TGCGCCAGCAGCCAAGCCGGGACAGGGATGGGCTACACCTTC. Encoded protein: CASSQAGTGMGYTF.

In this sample, this clonotype turned up a few times. The genes are TRBV5-1 and TRBJ2-1, with D maybe TRBD1 (6 bases). Per germline, CDR1 SGHRS and CDR2 YFSETQ. This CDR3 comprises 16 residues. Trimming took off 4 bases at V and 6 bases at J, with 20 bases between the two ends. CDR3 DNA: TGCGCCAGCAGCGGATCGACAGGTCAGCCGGGCAATGAGCAGTTCTTC. Its translation is CASSGSTGQPGNEQFF.

This chain links TRBV4-2 with TRBJ2-3; D is unresolved. CDR1 is LGHNA, CDR2 YNFKEQ, per germline. V lost 0 bases to trimming and J lost 0 bases, with 10 bases between them. The CDR3 consists of 16 residues. Written as DNA, the CDR3 is TGTGCCAGCAGCCAAGACTATGTAGGAAGCACAGATACGCAGTATTTT. Protein: CASSQDYVGSTDTQYF.

The chain employs TRBV12-5 and TRBJ2-4; D not resolved. CDR1 LGHNT and CDR2 FRNRAP come from the germline V gene. The CDR3 length is 13 residues. Trimming removed 4 bases from V and 5 bases from J, with 9 bases in between. DNA for the CDR3: TGTGCTAGTGGTTCGGACCGCGAAAACATTCAGTACTTC. The encoded protein is CASGSDRENIQYF. Drawing the rest from reference TRBV12-5 and TRBJ2-4, the complete variable domain is DARVTQTPRHKVTEMGQEVTMRCQPILGHNTVFWYRQTMMQGLELLAYFRNRAPLDDSGMPKDRFSAEMPDATLATLKIQPSEPRDSAVYFCASGSDRENIQYFGAGTRLSVL.

The chain employs TRBV7-9 and TRBJ1-4; possible D gene TRBD1, 6 bases. Germline V gives CDR1 SEHNR, CDR2 FQNEAQ (reference sequence). V lost 0 bases, J lost 5 bases, and 10 bases lay in between. CDR3 size: 15 residues. The CDR3 region is CASSLAGTGNEKLFF. The CDR3 DNA follows: TGTGCCAGCAGCTTAGCGGGTACAGGGAATGAAAAACTGTTTTTT.

Only a few counts were recorded for this clonotype. The chain couples TRBV27 to TRBJ2-5; D may be TRBD1 (6 bases). This CDR3 is built from 13 residues. V lost 6 bases and J 7 bases, leaving 15 bases between the germline ends. CDR1 and CDR2 from the germline V gene are MNHEY and SMNVEV (reference sequence). Here the CDR3 reads CASSQDQGRTQYF. CDR3 sequence (DNA): TGTGCCAGCAGCCAGGACCAGGGGAGGACCCAGTACTTC.

The V gene is TRBV6-1, the J gene TRBJ2-5, with 8 bases identical to TRBD2. V lost 11 bases, J lost 2 bases, and 10 bases stayed unmatched. Germline V lookup: CDR1 MNHNS, CDR2 SASEGT. The CDR3 sequence is 14 residues long. CDR3 loop: CAGTGTSGQETQYF. CDR3 DNA: TGTGCCGGAACGGGAACTAGCGGTCAAGAGACCCAGTACTTC.

The genes are TRBV12-5 and TRBJ1-2, with 9 nucleotides matching TRBD1. The CDR3 has 15 residues. The V and J ends lost 6 bases and 3 bases, in that order; junction bases with no gene match: 8. Germline V gene data show CDR1 as LGHNT and CDR2 as FRNRAP. The CDR3 is CASGSRDRDDYGYTF. CDR3 nucleotides: TGTGCTAGTGGCTCTCGGGACAGGGATGACTATGGCTACACCTTC.

This clonotype was found a few times. The rearrangement uses TRBV5-1 and TRBJ1-2; 8 nucleotides match TRBD1. CDR1 and CDR2 (germline): SGHRS, YFSETQ. V dropped 0 bases and J dropped 1; count of bases not matched to a gene: 5. The CDR3 consists of 16 residues. CDR3 region: CASSLGTGNNNYGYTF. CDR3 nucleotides: TGCGCCAGCAGCTTGGGGACAGGGAATAATAACTATGGCTACACCTTC.

V is TRBV5-5 and J is TRBJ2-1; 10 bases map to TRBD2. There are 16 residues in the CDR3. V gave up 4 bases and J gave up 6 bases; unmatched junction bases: 10. Germline values: CDR1 SGHKS, CDR2 YYEKEE (reference sequence). The CDR3 DNA reads as TGTGCCAGCAGCGTTTCCGGGACTAGCGTTAGCAATGAGCAGTTCTTC. It specifies CASSVSGTSVSNEQFF.

The chain is built from TRBV7-2 and TRBJ2-1; D is ambiguous. The CDR3 covers 16 residues. Germline values: CDR1 SGHTA, CDR2 FQGNSA. V lost 1 base and J lost 0, with 10 bases in between. CDR3 bases: TGTGCCAGCAGCTTAGTGGCCTTTAGCTCCTACAATGAGCAGTTCTTC. Translated, it gives CASSLVAFSSYNEQFF.

The CDR3 coding sequence is TGTGCCAGCAGTTACACCTACAGGGGGCTATACGAGCAGTACTTC. Translation gives CASSYTYRGLYEQYF. The chain carries TRBV6-5 and TRBJ2-7, with 9 bases that match TRBD1. After removal of 2 bases from V and 4 bases from J, the junction contained 6 bases not matched to a gene. The CDR3 runs 15 residues. Germline V CDR1 and CDR2: MNHEY, SVGAGI.

The chain is built from TRBV4-1 and TRBJ2-6; maybe TRBD2 (6 bases). The germline CDR1 and CDR2 sequences are MGHRA and YSYEKL. V was pared by 0 bases and J by 3 bases, with 12 bases between. The CDR3 totals 17 residues. In DNA, the CDR3 is TGCGCCAGCAGCCAAGATTGGGAGGCGAGTGGGGCCAACGTCCTGACTTTC. It is translated as CASSQDWEASGANVLTF.